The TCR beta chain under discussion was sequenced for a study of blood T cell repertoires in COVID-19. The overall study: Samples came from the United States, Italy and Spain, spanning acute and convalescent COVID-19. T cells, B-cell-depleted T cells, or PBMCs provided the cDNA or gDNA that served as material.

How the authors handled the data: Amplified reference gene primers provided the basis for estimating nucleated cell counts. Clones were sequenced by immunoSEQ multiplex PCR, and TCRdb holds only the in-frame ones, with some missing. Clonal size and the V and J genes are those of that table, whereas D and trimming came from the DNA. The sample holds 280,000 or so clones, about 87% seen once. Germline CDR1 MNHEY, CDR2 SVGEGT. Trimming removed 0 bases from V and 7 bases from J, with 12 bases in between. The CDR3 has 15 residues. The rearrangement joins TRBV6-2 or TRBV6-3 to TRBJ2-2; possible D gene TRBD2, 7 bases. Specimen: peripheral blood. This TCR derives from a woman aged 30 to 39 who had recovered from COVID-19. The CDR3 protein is CASSYSGGAGGELFF. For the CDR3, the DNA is TGTGCCAGCAGTTACTCGGGGGGGGCCGGCGGGGAGCTGTTTTTT.